The text below deals with one T cell receptor beta chain. Its antigen is undetermined. This specimen belongs to a study of cytomegalovirus exposure and HLA in healthy donors. General study points: A missense DCLRE1C variant was associated with V- and J-gene trimming of TCR beta chains in a later analysis, and an independent cohort replicated the association. Donor immune exposure was known only as CMV serostatus.

V lost 2 bases and J 4 bases, leaving 11 bases between the germline ends. This CDR3 spans 14 amino acids. The germline gives CDR1 MNHEY, CDR2 SVGAGI. The PCR had 60 Vbeta and 13 Jbeta primers. The protocol was immunoSEQ multiplex PCR, while the TCRdb copy is restricted to in-frame clones and leaves out a portion. The repertoire consists of under 150,000 clones, with over 60% occurring once and the leading ten covering around 4.5%. This sequence was found in a man aged 25-40 years in good health and CMV-seropositive. J is TRBJ1-1 and V is TRBV6-5; possibly TRBD1 for D (5 bases). Sequencing was done on a sample of PBMCs. In nucleotides, the CDR3 is TGTGCCAGCAGTTACAGGGGCTGGGGCACTGAAGCTTTCTTT. It specifies CASSYRGWGTEAFF.